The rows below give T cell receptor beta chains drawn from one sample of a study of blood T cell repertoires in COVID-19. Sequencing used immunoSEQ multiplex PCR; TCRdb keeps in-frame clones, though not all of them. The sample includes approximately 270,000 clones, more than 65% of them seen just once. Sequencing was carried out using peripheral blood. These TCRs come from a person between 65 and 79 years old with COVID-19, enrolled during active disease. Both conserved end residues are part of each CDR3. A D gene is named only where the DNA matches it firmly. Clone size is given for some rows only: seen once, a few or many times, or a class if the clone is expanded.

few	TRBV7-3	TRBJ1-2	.	TGTGCCAGCAGCACTATGGGCGGGGGATCCTACTATGGCTACACCTTC	CASSTMGGGSYYGYTF
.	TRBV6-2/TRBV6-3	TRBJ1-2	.	TGTGCCAGCAGCCGAAACCACGATCGGGATGGCTACACCTTC	CASSRNHDRDGYTF
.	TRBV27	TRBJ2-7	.	TGTGCCAGCAGGTCGAGGGCGCAGTCCTACGAGCAGTACTTC	CASRSRAQSYEQYF
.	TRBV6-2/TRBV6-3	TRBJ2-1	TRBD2	TGTGCCAGCAGTTACCGGGAGGGCTACAATGAGCAGTTCTTC	CASSYREGYNEQFF
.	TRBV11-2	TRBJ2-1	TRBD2	TGTGCCAGCAGCTTGCGGGGGGTTTCCTACAATGAGCAGTTCTTC	CASSLRGVSYNEQFF
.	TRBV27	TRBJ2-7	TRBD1	TGTGCCAGCAGGGACCGGGGACAGGGGGTGTACGAGCAGTACTTC	CASRDRGQGVYEQYF
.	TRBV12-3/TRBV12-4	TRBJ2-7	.	TGTGCCAGCCGGCAGGGGGGCTACGAGCAGTACTTC	CASRQGGYEQYF
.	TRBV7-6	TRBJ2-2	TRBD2	TGTGCCAGCAGCTTCGGATCTAGCGGGAGCCCCGGGGAGCTGTTTTTT	CASSFGSSGSPGELFF
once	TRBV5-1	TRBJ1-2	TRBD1	TGCGCCAGCAGACGTGAGGGGGCGATGGGAGGCTACACCTTC	CASRREGAMGGYTF
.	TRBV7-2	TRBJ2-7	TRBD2	TGTGCCAGCAGCTTACCTAAGCGGGATCCTTCCTACGAGCAGTACTTC	CASSLPKRDPSYEQYF
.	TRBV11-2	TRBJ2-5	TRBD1	TGTGCCAGCAGCCCAGGACAGGGGGCATCCAAGGAAGAGACCCAGTACTTC	CASSPGQGASKEETQYF
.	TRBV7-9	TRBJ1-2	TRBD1	TGTGCCAGCAGCAACGAAGCAGGGGGCGGCTATGGCTACACCTTC	CASSNEAGGGYGYTF
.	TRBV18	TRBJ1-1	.	TGTGCCAGCTCACCTACGATGGGACAGAACACTGAAGCTTTCTTT	CASSPTMGQNTEAFF
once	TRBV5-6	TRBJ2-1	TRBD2	TGTGCCAGCAGCTCGGGGGGGCCGGGTGAGCAGTTCTTC	CASSSGGPGEQFF
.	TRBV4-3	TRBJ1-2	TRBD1	TGCGCCAGCAGCCAACCGGGACAGGGTACTGGCTACACCTTC	CASSQPGQGTGYTF
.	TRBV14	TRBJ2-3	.	TGTGCCAGCAGCCAAGTCCTGCCGGGTGCAGATACGCAGTATTTT	CASSQVLPGADTQYF
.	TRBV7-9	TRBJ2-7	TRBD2	TGTGCCAGCAGCCCCGGCGGCGGGGGCTACGAGCAGTACTTC	CASSPGGGGYEQYF
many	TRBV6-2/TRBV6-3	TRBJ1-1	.	TGTGCCAGCAGTTACTCGATGCTTGGCAGGGAAACGAACACTGAAGCTTTCTTT	CASSYSMLGRETNTEAFF
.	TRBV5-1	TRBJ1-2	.	TGCGCCAGCAGCTTGTATGCGGGGGGCTATGGCTACACCTTC	CASSLYAGGYGYTF
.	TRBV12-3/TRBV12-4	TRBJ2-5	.	TGTGCCAGCAGTTCGTATCCGGTAGAGACCCAGTACTTC	CASSSYPVETQYF
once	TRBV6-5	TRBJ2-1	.	TGTGCCAGCAGGGACAGCTCTCATGAGCAGTTCTTC	CASRDSSHEQFF
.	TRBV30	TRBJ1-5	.	TGTGCCTGGAACCCCCGGGGGACTCTCAATCAGCCCCAGCATTTT	CAWNPRGTLNQPQHF